These 27 T cell receptor beta chains were all obtained from the same sample, sequenced in a study of blood T cell repertoires in COVID-19. TCRdb keeps only in-frame clones here, not all; method: immunoSEQ multiplex PCR. Here the sample spans some 91,000 clones, over 80% being singletons. The specimen sequenced was peripheral blood. Every receptor here comes from a human donor in a cohort sampled during active COVID-19.

The chain has TRBV10-3 and TRBJ1-4; D ambiguous. The CDR3 consists of 16 residues. CDR1 ENHRY and CDR2 SYGVKD come from the germline V gene. The ends were cut back, 0 bases at V and 0 bases at J, with 8 bases in the middle. The CDR3 sequence is CAISESVAPTNEKLFF. The CDR3 nucleotides are TGTGCCATCAGTGAGTCTGTGGCCCCAACTAATGAAAAACTGTTTTTT.

This clone is a singleton in its sample. The chain joins TRBV7-2 to TRBJ2-1; 7 nucleotides line up with TRBD1. The CDR3 is 15 amino acids. CDR1 and CDR2 (germline): SGHTA, FQGNSA. The ends lost 3 bases at V and 6 bases at J; junction bases unmatched: 8. The CDR3 protein is CASSLRQGHLNEQFF. In nucleotides, the CDR3 is TGTGCCAGCAGCTTGCGACAGGGACACCTCAATGAGCAGTTCTTC.

The chain recombines TRBV9 with TRBJ1-1; no definite D call. This CDR3 region has 13 residues. The germline V and J ends were trimmed by 2 bases and 4 bases, with 9 bases remaining between them. Germline lookup yields CDR1 SGDLS and CDR2 YYNGEE. The CDR3 sequence is CASSVTSGTEAFF. The CDR3 region has the DNA TGTGCCAGCAGCGTGACGAGCGGCACTGAAGCTTTCTTT.

The rearrangement links TRBV7-2 to TRBJ1-2; 7 nucleotides line up with TRBD1. CDR1 is SGHTA, CDR2 FQGNSA, per germline. J gave up 7 bases and V 5 bases, and 7 bases lay outside the gene matches. The CDR3 loop spans 13 amino acids. The CDR3, as DNA: TGTGCCAGCAGCCCGCCGACAGGGAGTGGCTACACCTTC. Translated, it gives CASSPPTGSGYTF. Filled out from reference TRBV7-2 and TRBJ1-2, the complete variable domain reads GAGVSQSPSNKVTEKGKDVELRCDPISGHTALYWYRQSLGQGLEFLIYFQGNSAPDKSGLPSDRFSAERTGGSVSTLTIQRTQQEDSAVYLCASSPPTGSGYTFGSGTRLTVV.

The V call is TRBV9, the J call TRBJ2-1; 9 nucleotides match TRBD2. Germline loops: CDR1 SGDLS, CDR2 YYNGEE. V was pared by 0 bases and J by 9 bases, with 7 bases of the junction left unmatched. The CDR3 covers 15 residues. The CDR3, as DNA: TGTGCCAGCAGCGTAGGGCGGGGGGGCCGTGGTGAGCAGTTCTTC. Translation: CASSVGRGGRGEQFF. Full variable domain (outside the CDR3, taken from reference TRBV9 and TRBJ2-1): DSGVTQTPKHLITATGQRVTLRCSPRSGDLSVYWYQQSLDQGLQFLIQYYNGEERAKGNILERFSAQQFPDLHSELNLSSLELGDSALYFCASSVGRGGRGEQFFGPGTRLTVL.

Here the CDR3 reads CASSRTTDADTQYF. Here the CDR3 DNA reads TGTGCCAGCAGCAGAACTACCGATGCAGATACGCAGTATTTT. The genes are TRBV7-3 and TRBJ2-3, with D uncertain. There are 14 residues in the CDR3. From germline, CDR1 is SGHTA and CDR2 FQGTGA. V lost 5 bases and J 4 bases, leaving 13 bases between the germline ends. Combining the CDR3 with reference TRBV7-3 and TRBJ2-3 gives the whole variable domain GAGVSQTPSNKVTEKGKYVELRCDPISGHTALYWYRQSLGQGPEFLIYFQGTGAADDSGLPNDRFFAVRPEGSVSTLKIQRTERGDSAVYLCASSRTTDADTQYFGPGTRLTVL.

This rearrangement joins TRBV9 to TRBJ2-1, with 9 bases aligning to TRBD2. The V and J ends lost 0 bases and 3 bases, in that order; junction bases with no gene match: 4. Germline assignment: CDR1 SGDLS and CDR2 YYNGEE. This CDR3 contains 16 residues. CDR3 loop: CASSVGTAGGYNEQFF. The CDR3 coding sequence is TGTGCCAGCAGCGTAGGAACAGCGGGAGGCTACAATGAGCAGTTCTTC.

The chain recombines TRBV2 with TRBJ1-1, with TRBD1 as a possible D gene (6 bases). Trimming took 6 bases from V and 1 from J, leaving 12 bases between them. This CDR3 contains 14 residues. Per germline, CDR1 SNHLY and CDR2 FYNNEI. CDR3 loop: CASSIQGTNTEAFF. CDR3 in DNA: TGTGCCAGCAGCATACAGGGCACGAACACTGAAGCTTTCTTT.

The J gene is TRBJ1-2, the V gene TRBV20-1; possible D gene TRBD1, 6 bases. The CDR3 is made up of 11 amino acids. V was pared by 1 base and J by 8 bases, with 8 bases between. CDR1 DFQATT and CDR2 SNEGSKA come from the germline V gene (reference sequence). The CDR3 is CSARAGTGYTF. CDR3 nucleotide sequence: TGCAGTGCTAGAGCGGGGACAGGCTACACCTTC.

V usage is TRBV21-1 and J usage is TRBJ1-1; the table's D call, TRBD1, has no DNA check behind it. TRBV21-1 is recorded as a pseudogene. The CDR3 loop spans 17 amino acids. Here the CDR3 reads CASSSNDRGSELGVAFF. CDR3 sequence (DNA): TGTGCCAGCAGCTCAAACGACAGGGGGTCCGAGCTAGGGGTAGCTTTCTTT.

A note on this clone: The same CDR3 can be traced to other DNA sequences in this sample. The V gene is TRBV5-1, the J gene TRBJ2-2; TRBD2 might be the D (5 bases). Germline V gene lookup returns CDR1 SGHRS and CDR2 YFSETQ. Deletions cut 0 bases from V and 4 bases from J, with 7 bases between. The CDR3 sequence is 14 residues long. The CDR3 region is CASSLAGSTGELFF. DNA of the CDR3: TGCGCCAGCAGCTTGGCTGGGAGCACCGGGGAGCTGTTTTTT.

This chain links TRBV7-9 with TRBJ1-3; 7 positions agree with TRBD1. The CDR3 totals 15 residues. Trimming removed 8 bases from V and 2 bases from J; junction bases left unmatched: 9. Germline CDR1 reads SEHNR; CDR2 reads FQNEAQ (reference sequence). The CDR3 region is CASLATGSTGNTIYF. The CDR3 nucleotides read TGTGCCAGCCTCGCGACAGGGTCGACTGGAAACACCATATATTTT.

For the CDR3, the DNA is TGTGCCAGCAGCTTACAACAGGGGTCGGGCGGGGAGCTGTTTTTT. Translated: CASSLQQGSGGELFF. This chain joins TRBV7-2 and TRBJ2-2, with 7 bases lining up with TRBD1. V was pared by 2 bases and J by 7 bases, with 7 bases of the junction left unmatched. The CDR3 length is 15 residues. Germline V lookup: CDR1 SGHTA, CDR2 FQGNSA.

The chain combines TRBV11-2 with TRBJ2-7; 12 nucleotides match TRBD2. Trimming cost V 0 bases and J 2 bases; bases outside gene matches: 2. Germline CDR1 SGHAT, CDR2 FQNNGV. The CDR3 loop spans 16 amino acids. The chain's CDR3 is CASSLERLAGAYEQYF. DNA of the CDR3: TGTGCCAGCAGCTTAGAGCGACTAGCGGGAGCCTACGAGCAGTACTTC.

This clone has just a few counts. This chain uses TRBV27 with TRBJ1-5; 11 bases align to TRBD1. J was trimmed by 0 bases and V by 2 bases; bases with no gene match: 6. The germline CDR1 and CDR2 sequences are MNHEY and SMNVEV (reference sequence). This CDR3 is 18 amino acids long. The CDR3 reads CASSLRRDRGNSNQPQHF. The DNA for the CDR3 is TGTGCCAGCAGTTTACGGCGGGACAGGGGGAATAGCAATCAGCCCCAGCATTTT.

This chain links TRBV10-3 with TRBJ1-2; D is possibly TRBD1 (5 bases). The CDR3 sequence is 12 residues long. Trimming left V 10 bases short and J 3 bases short, with 12 bases between. Germline V gene sequence: CDR1 ENHRY, CDR2 SYGVKD. The CDR3: CATRVGDYGYTF. As DNA, the CDR3 is TGTGCCACCAGGGTGGGCGACTATGGCTACACCTTC.

The J gene is TRBJ1-4, the V gene TRBV3-1 (or the pseudogene TRBV3-2); tentatively, D is TRBD1 (5 bases). Per germline, CDR1 LGHDT and CDR2 YNNKEL (reference sequence). V dropped 5 bases and J dropped 3 bases, with 10 bases sitting between them. The CDR3 covers 14 residues. This CDR3 reads CASSAGQANEKLFF. In DNA form, the CDR3 reads TGTGCCAGCAGCGCAGGGCAGGCTAATGAAAAACTGTTTTTT.

CDR3 bases: TGCGCCAGCAGCCCGGGACTAGCGTCTTACAATGAGCAGTTCTTC. It translates to CASSPGLASYNEQFF. This chain joins TRBV5-1 and TRBJ2-1; TRBD2 agrees at 10 bases. This CDR3 has 15 residues. The trim removed 4 bases at V and 4 bases at J, leaving 5 bases unmatched. CDR1 and CDR2 (germline): SGHRS, YFSETQ.

The V gene is TRBV19, the J gene TRBJ2-1; 10 nucleotides match TRBD1. With 2 bases clipped from V and 0 bases from J, the junction kept 10 bases outside the gene matches. The CDR3 runs to 19 residues. Germline assignment: CDR1 LNHDA and CDR2 SQIVND (reference sequence). As DNA, the CDR3 is TGTGCCAGTAGTATACGGACAGGGGGGGGACTCAGCTCCTACAATGAGCAGTTCTTC. Amino acids: CASSIRTGGGLSSYNEQFF.

As concerns this clone: The sample has other DNA sequences that encode this CDR3 too. V usage is TRBV7-3 and J usage is TRBJ1-2; 7 nucleotides line up with TRBD1. The CDR3 length is 15 residues. Germline V CDR1 and CDR2: SGHTA, FQGTGA. The J segment lost 1 base and the V segment lost 0 bases, leaving 2 bases of the junction unmatched. Here the CDR3 DNA reads TGTGCCAGCAGCTTAACGAGGGACAGTAACTATGGCTACACCTTC. Translated, it gives CASSLTRDSNYGYTF.

This clone was seen only a few times. J is TRBJ1-3 and V is TRBV14; D is perhaps TRBD1 (6 bases). Germline-derived CDR1 and CDR2 are SGHDN and FVKESK. The V and J ends lost 2 bases and 2 bases respectively, with 10 bases between them. The CDR3 has 15 amino acids. CDR3 residues: CASSQTGIPGNTIYF. In DNA form, the CDR3 reads TGTGCCAGCAGCCAAACAGGGATCCCTGGAAACACCATATATTTT.

The chain uses TRBV7-2 and TRBJ1-5; 8 positions match TRBD1. The length of the CDR3 is 14 residues. With 4 bases clipped from V and 5 bases from J, the junction kept 4 bases outside the gene matches. Germline V gene sequence: CDR1 SGHTA, CDR2 FQGNSA. The DNA for the CDR3 is TGTGCCAGCAGCTCCGGACAGGGTCATCAGCCCCAGCATTTT. Protein: CASSSGQGHQPQHF.

The chain couples TRBV2 to TRBJ2-1; TRBD1 matches 7 bases. This CDR3 has 16 residues. V trimming: 4 bases; J trimming: 9 bases; junction bases outside the gene matches: 15. CDR1 and CDR2 (germline): SNHLY, FYNNEI. The CDR3 DNA reads TGTGCCAGCAGTGTAAGAAGGGGAACAGGGGAGAGTGAGCAGTTCTTC. Translated: CASSVRRGTGESEQFF.

The chain links TRBV6-2 or TRBV6-3 to TRBJ2-5, with 7 bases that match TRBD1. V lost 5 bases, J lost 4 bases, and 16 bases stayed unmatched. The CDR3 is 17 residues long. Germline V gives CDR1 MNHEY, CDR2 SVGEGT. The CDR3: CASSDLPGQRLGETQYF. The CDR3 DNA reads as TGTGCCAGCAGTGACTTGCCGGGACAGCGCCTCGGAGAGACCCAGTACTTC.

The chain has TRBV5-8 and TRBJ2-3, with TRBD2 matching 8 bases. With 4 bases clipped from V and 0 bases from J, the junction kept 7 bases outside the gene matches. Per germline, CDR1 SGHTS and CDR2 YDEGEE. This CDR3 comprises 16 residues. As DNA, the CDR3 is TGTGCCAGCAGCGAACGGGGGGGATCTAGCACAGATACGCAGTATTTT. Encoded protein: CASSERGGSSTDTQYF.

V usage is TRBV19 and J usage is TRBJ1-4; D unclear. The CDR3 runs to 12 residues. Trimming took off 5 bases at V and 16 bases at J, with 17 bases between the two ends. The germline CDR1 and CDR2 sequences are LNHDA and SQIVND (reference sequence). The CDR3 here is CASSAREEISFF. The CDR3 DNA reads as TGTGCCAGTAGTGCCCGGGAAGAAATCTCGTTTTTT.

The chain employs TRBV12-5 and TRBJ2-3, with a possible D match to TRBD1 (5 bases). The V end lost 3 bases, the J end lost 2 bases, and 9 bases lay between the germline ends. This CDR3 has 14 amino acids. The germline V gene has CDR1 LGHNT and CDR2 FRNRAP. In nucleotides, the CDR3 is TGTGCTAGTGGTTTCGACAGCTCCACAGATACGCAGTATTTT. Translation gives CASGFDSSTDTQYF.